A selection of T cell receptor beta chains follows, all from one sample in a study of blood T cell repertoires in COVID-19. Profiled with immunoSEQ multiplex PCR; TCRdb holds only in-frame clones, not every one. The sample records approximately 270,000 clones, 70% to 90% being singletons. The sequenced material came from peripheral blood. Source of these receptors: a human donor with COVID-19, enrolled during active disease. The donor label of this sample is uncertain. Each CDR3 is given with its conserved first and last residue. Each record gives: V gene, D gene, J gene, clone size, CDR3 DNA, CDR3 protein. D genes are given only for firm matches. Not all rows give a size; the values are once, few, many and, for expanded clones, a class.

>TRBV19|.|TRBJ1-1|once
TGTGCCAGTAGTCCCCGAACCGGGAATTGGGGCACTGAAGCTTTCTTT
CASSPRTGNWGTEAFF
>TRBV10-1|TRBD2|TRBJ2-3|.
TGCGCCAGCAGCTTACTAGCGGGAGCCACAGATACGCAGTATTTT
CASSLLAGATDTQYF
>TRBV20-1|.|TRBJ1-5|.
TGCAGTGCTAGTGACGGGAATCAGCCCCAGCATTTT
CSASDGNQPQHF
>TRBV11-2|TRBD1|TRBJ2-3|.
TGTGCCAGCAGCTTTCGGACAGGGGGAGACACAGATACGCAGTATTTT
CASSFRTGGDTDTQYF
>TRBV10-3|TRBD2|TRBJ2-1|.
TGTGCCATCAGTCTGGGAAGGCTAGCGGCTTACAATGAGCAGTTCTTC
CAISLGRLAAYNEQFF
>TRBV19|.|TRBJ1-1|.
TGTGCCAGTAGTAGTCTCAGAACGACTGAAGCTTTCTTT
CASSSLRTTEAFF
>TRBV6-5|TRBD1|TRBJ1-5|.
TGTGCCAGCAGACCGGGACAGAACCTTCAGCCCCAGCATTTT
CASRPGQNLQPQHF
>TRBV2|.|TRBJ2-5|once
TGTGCCAGCAGCCGACCAACCGGGACACGGTACTTC
CASSRPTGTRYF
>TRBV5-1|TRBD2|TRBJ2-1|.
TGCGCCAGCAGCTTGGATCCTAGCGGGAGGGTGAATGAGCAGTTCTTC
CASSLDPSGRVNEQFF
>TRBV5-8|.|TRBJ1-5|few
TGTGCCAGCAGCTTGGGTCGCGGGTTCAATCAGCCCCAGCATTTT
CASSLGRGFNQPQHF
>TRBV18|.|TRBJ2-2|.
TGTGCCAGCTCACCAACTGAGGTTACGAACACCGGGGAGCTGTTTTTT
CASSPTEVTNTGELFF
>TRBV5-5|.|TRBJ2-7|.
TGTGCCAGCAGCTTGGAGGGGTTGTCCTCCTACGAGCAGTACTTC
CASSLEGLSSYEQYF
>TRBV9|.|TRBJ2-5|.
TGTGCCAGCAGCCCCCGGCCCTCGGGGGAGACCCAGTACTTC
CASSPRPSGETQYF
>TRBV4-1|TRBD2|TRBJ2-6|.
TGCGCCAGCAGCCAATCCCGGCTAGCGGGATATGCGCCTGGGGCCAACGTCCTGACTTTC
CASSQSRLAGYAPGANVLTF
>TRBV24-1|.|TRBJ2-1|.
TGTGCCACCAGTGATAACCCTGTCGGCAATGAGCAGTTCTTC
CATSDNPVGNEQFF
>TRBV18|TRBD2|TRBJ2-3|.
TGTGCCAGCTCACCCGGTCGGCTAGCGGGAGATACGGATACGCAGTATTTT
CASSPGRLAGDTDTQYF
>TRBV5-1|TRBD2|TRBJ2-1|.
TGCGCCAGCAGCGATTTAGCGGGAGGGAGGAATGAGCAGTTCTTC
CASSDLAGGRNEQFF
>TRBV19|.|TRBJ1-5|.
TGTGCCAGTAGTACCTACGCGGGGAATCAGCCCCAGCATTTT
CASSTYAGNQPQHF
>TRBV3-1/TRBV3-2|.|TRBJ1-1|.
TGTGCCAGCAGCCAAGAGTACTTCCCCGACACTGAAGCTTTCTTT
CASSQEYFPDTEAFF
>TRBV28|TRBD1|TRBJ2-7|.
TGTGCCAGCATGTCACAGGGGAACGGCGTTGGCTACGAGCAGTACTTC
CASMSQGNGVGYEQYF
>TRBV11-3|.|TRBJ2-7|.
TGTGCCAGCAGCTCGGGGAGCGGCTCCTACGAGCAGTACTTC
CASSSGSGSYEQYF
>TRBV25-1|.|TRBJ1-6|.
TGTGCCAGCAGTGAGGACAGTAATTCACCCCTCCACTTT
CASSEDSNSPLHF
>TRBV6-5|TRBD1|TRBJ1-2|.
TGTGCCAGCAGTTACCGGGACAGGAAGACCTATGGCTACACCTTC
CASSYRDRKTYGYTF
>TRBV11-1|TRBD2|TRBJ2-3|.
TGTGCCAGCAGCGCCCGGGGGGACGGCACAGATACGCAGTATTTT
CASSARGDGTDTQYF
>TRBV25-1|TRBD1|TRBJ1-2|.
TGTGCCAGCAGTGAATGGGCGGAGGGGGCCCTGGGCTACACCTTC
CASSEWAEGALGYTF
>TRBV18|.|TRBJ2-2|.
TGTGCCAGCTCACCACCCACTATCCGTACCGGGGAGCTGTTTTTT
CASSPPTIRTGELFF
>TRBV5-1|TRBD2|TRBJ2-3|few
TGCGCCAGCAGCCCAGGACTAGACGCAGATACGCAGTATTTT
CASSPGLDADTQYF
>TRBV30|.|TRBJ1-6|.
TGTGCCTGGAGTGAACTTTCGGATTCACCCCTCCACTTT
CAWSELSDSPLHF
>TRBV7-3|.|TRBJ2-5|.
TGTGCCAGCAGCCCAGGCGGGAACGAAGAGACCCAGTACTTC
CASSPGGNEETQYF
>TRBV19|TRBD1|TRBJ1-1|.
TGTGCCAGTAGTATACAGGGGGCGTACACTGAAGCTTTCTTT
CASSIQGAYTEAFF
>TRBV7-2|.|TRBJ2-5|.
TGTGCCAGCAGCTCCGAGGGCGGGAAGGTGTGGGAGACCCAGTACTTC
CASSSEGGKVWETQYF
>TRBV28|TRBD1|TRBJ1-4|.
TGTGCCAGCAGTGGACAGGCTGAAAAACTGTTTTTT
CASSGQAEKLFF
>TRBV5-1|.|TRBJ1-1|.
TGCGCCAGCAGCCAAACAGGACGGACCACTGAAGCTTTCTTT
CASSQTGRTTEAFF
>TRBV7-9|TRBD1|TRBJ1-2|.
TGTGCGGGCAGCTTAGCGTGGACAGGGAATGGCTACACCTTC
CAGSLAWTGNGYTF
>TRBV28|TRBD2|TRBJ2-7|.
TGTGCCAGCAGACCCGCGGGACTAGCGGGAGGGAGAAGCGCCTACGAGCAGTACTTC
CASRPAGLAGGRSAYEQYF
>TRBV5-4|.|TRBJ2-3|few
TGTGCCAGCAGCCCCGGGGGTACGGTGCGGTCCACAGATACGCAGTATTTT
CASSPGGTVRSTDTQYF
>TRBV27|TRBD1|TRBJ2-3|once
TGTGCCAGCACCCCGGACAGGGGGCGCGGGACAGATACGCAGTATTTT
CASTPDRGRGTDTQYF
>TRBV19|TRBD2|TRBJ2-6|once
TGTGCCAGTAGTGAGAACTTCCTAGCGGGAGTCTCTGGGGCCAACGTCCTGACTTTC
CASSENFLAGVSGANVLTF
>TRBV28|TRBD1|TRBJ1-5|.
TGTGCCAGCAGTTTTCTCAGGGGGCCTCAGCCCCAGCATTTT
CASSFLRGPQPQHF
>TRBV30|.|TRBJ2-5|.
TGTGCCTGGAGTGTAAGGAGAGAGACCCAGTACTTC
CAWSVRRETQYF
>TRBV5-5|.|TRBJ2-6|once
TGTGCCAGCAGCCCCCCCTTCTCTGGGGCCAACGTCCTGACTTTC
CASSPPFSGANVLTF
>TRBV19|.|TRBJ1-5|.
TGTGCCAGTAGGGAACAGGGCCGAACCCAGCCCCAGCATTTT
CASREQGRTQPQHF
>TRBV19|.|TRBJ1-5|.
TGTGCCAGTAGTATATATCTGCAGGAACCTAGCAATCAGCCCCAGCATTTT
CASSIYLQEPSNQPQHF
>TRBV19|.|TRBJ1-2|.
TGTGCCAGTAGTACGACAGCGAGTAACTATGGCTACACCTTC
CASSTTASNYGYTF
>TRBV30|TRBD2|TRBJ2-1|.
TGTGCCTGGAGTCCGGGACTAGCGGGAGTTGAGCAGTTCTTC
CAWSPGLAGVEQFF
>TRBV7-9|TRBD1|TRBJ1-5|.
TGTGCCAGCAGCCAGGGGGCGTCGGGGGATCAGCCCCAGCATTTT
CASSQGASGDQPQHF
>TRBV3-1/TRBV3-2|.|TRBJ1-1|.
TGTGCCAGCAGCCGTGCGGGGATGTGGCTCTCTGAAGCTTTCTTT
CASSRAGMWLSEAFF
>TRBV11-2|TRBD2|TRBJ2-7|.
TGTGCCAGCAGCTTAGATGCGGGAGTGGCGCAGTACTTC
CASSLDAGVAQYF
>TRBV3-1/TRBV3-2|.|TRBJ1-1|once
TGTGCCAGCAGCCAAGATGTGGGGCCGAACACTGAAGCTTTCTTT
CASSQDVGPNTEAFF
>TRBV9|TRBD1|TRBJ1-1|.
TGTGCCAGCAGCCAGGGGACAGGGCCCGACACTGAAGCTTTCTTT
CASSQGTGPDTEAFF
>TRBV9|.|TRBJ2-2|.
TGTGCCAGCAGTCGACTGCCGAACACCGGGGAGCTGTTTTTT
CASSRLPNTGELFF
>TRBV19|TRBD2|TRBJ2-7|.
TGTGCCAGTAGTATAGGACTAGCGCTAAACTACGAGCAGTACTTC
CASSIGLALNYEQYF
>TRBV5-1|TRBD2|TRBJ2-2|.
TGCGCCAGCAGCTTGTCCCTAGCGGGAACCGGGGAGCTGTTTTTT
CASSLSLAGTGELFF
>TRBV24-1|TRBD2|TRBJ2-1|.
TGTGCCACCAGTGACTCAACCCTTCTAGCGGCCTCCTACAATGAGCAGTTCTTC
CATSDSTLLAASYNEQFF
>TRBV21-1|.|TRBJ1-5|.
TGTGCCAGCAGCAAAGAGGGACAGAGTCAGCCCCAGCATTTT
CASSKEGQSQPQHF